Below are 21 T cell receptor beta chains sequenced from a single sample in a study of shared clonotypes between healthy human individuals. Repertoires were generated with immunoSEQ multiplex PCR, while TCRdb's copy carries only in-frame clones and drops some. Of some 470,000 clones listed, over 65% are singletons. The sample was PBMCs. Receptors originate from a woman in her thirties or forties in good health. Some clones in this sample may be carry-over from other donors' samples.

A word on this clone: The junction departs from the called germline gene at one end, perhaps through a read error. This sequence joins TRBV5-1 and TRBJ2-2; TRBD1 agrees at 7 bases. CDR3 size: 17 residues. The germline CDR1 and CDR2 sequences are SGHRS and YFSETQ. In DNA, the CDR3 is TGCACCAGCAGCTTGGCCCCCGGGACAGTGAACACCGAGGAGCTGTTTTTT. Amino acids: CTSSLAPGTVNTEELFF.

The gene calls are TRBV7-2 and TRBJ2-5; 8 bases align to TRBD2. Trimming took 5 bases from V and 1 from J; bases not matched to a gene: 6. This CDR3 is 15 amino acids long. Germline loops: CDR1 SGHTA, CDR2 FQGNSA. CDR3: CASSDRRGGQETQYF. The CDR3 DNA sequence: TGTGCCAGCAGCGACCGCCGGGGGGGCCAAGAGACCCAGTACTTC.

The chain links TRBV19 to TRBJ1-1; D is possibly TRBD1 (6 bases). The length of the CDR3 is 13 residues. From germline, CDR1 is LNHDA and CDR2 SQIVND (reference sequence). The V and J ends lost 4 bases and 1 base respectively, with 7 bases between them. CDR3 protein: CASSRDKNTEAFF. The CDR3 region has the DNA TGTGCCAGTAGTAGGGACAAGAACACTGAAGCTTTCTTT.

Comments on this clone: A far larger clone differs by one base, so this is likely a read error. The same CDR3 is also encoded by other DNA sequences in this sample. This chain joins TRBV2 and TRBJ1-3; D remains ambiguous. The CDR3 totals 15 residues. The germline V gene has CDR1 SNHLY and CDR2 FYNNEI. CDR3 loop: CASSSRPSSGNTIYF. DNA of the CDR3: TGTGCCAGCTCGTCCAGGCCCTCCTCTGGAAACACCATATACTTT.

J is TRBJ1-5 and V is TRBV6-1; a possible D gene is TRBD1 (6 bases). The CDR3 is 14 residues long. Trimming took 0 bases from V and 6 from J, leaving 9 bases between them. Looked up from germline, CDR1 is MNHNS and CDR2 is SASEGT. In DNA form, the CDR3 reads TGTGCCAGCAGTGAAGCGTCAGGGGTTCAGCCCCAGCATTTT. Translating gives CASSEASGVQPQHF.

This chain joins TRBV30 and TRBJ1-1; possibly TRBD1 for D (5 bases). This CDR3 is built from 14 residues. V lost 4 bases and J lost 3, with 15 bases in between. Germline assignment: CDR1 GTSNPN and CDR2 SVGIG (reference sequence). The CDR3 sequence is CAWKRQWGDTEAFF. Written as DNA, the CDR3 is TGTGCCTGGAAGAGACAGTGGGGAGACACTGAAGCTTTCTTT.

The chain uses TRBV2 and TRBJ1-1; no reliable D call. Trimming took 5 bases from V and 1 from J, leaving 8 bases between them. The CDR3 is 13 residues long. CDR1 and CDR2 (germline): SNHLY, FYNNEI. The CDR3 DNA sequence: TGTGCCAGCAGTCTGGGCCCGAACACTGAAGCTTTCTTT. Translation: CASSLGPNTEAFF. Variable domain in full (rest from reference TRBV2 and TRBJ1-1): EPEVTQTPSHQVTQMGQEVILRCVPISNHLYFYWYRQILGQKVEFLVSFYNNEISEKSEIFDDQFSVERPDGSNFTLKIRSTKLEDSAMYFCASSLGPNTEAFFGQGTRLTVV.

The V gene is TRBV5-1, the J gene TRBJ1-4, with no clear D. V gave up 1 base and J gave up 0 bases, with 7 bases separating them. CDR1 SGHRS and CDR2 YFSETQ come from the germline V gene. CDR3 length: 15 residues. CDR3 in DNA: TGCGCCAGCAGCTTGTGGGGTACAACTAATGAAAAACTGTTTTTT. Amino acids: CASSLWGTTNEKLFF.

The CDR3 sequence: CASSPVGGFYTQYF. The CDR3 DNA is TGTGCCAGCAGCCCTGTGGGGGGCTTTTATACGCAGTATTTT. The rearrangement uses TRBV2 and TRBJ2-3; the D gene could be TRBD1 or TRBD2 (6 bases each). Germline assignment: CDR1 SNHLY and CDR2 FYNNEI. The CDR3 totals 14 residues. Deletions cut 6 bases from V and 7 bases from J, with 17 bases between.

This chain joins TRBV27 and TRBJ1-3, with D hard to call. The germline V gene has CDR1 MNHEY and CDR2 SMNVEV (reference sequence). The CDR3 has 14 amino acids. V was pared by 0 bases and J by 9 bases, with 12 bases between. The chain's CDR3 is CASSLSRGLGTIYF. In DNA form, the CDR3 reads TGTGCCAGCAGTTTATCACGAGGGCTCGGCACCATATATTTT.

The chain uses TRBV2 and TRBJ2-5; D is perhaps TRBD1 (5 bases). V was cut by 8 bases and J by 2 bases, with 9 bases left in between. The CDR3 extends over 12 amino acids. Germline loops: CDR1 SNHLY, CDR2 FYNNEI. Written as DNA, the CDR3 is TGTGCCAGCGTAGGGGCACAAGAGACCCAGTACTTC. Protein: CASVGAQETQYF. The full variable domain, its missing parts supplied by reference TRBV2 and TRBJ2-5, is EPEVTQTPSHQVTQMGQEVILRCVPISNHLYFYWYRQILGQKVEFLVSFYNNEISEKSEIFDDQFSVERPDGSNFTLKIRSTKLEDSAMYFCASVGAQETQYFGPGTRLLVL.

Written as DNA, the CDR3 is TGTGCCGCCGGGGGAGGGGGCGCGTTAAGTCAGCCCCAGCATTTT. It is translated as CAAGGGGALSQPQHF. The chain links TRBV6-1 to TRBJ1-5; 7 nucleotides align to TRBD1. Germline assignment: CDR1 MNHNS and CDR2 SASEGT. The CDR3 covers 15 residues. The trim removed 11 bases at V and 6 bases at J, leaving 16 bases unmatched.

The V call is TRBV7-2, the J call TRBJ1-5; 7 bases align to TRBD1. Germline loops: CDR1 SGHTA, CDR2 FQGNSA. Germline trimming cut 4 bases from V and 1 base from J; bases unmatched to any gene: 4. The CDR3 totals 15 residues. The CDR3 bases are TGTGCCAGCAGCTCCCACAGGGGCAGCAATCAGCCCCAGCATTTT. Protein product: CASSSHRGSNQPQHF. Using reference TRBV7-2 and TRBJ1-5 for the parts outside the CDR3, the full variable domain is GAGVSQSPSNKVTEKGKDVELRCDPISGHTALYWYRQSLGQGLEFLIYFQGNSAPDKSGLPSDRFSAERTGGSVSTLTIQRTQQEDSAVYLCASSSHRGSNQPQHFGDGTRLSIL.

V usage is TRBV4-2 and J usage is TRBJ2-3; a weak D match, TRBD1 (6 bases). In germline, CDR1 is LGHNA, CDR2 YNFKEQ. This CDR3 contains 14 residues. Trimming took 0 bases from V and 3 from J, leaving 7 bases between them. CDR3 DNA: TGTGCCAGCAGCCAAGACCAGGGGACAGATACGCAGTATTTT. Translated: CASSQDQGTDTQYF.

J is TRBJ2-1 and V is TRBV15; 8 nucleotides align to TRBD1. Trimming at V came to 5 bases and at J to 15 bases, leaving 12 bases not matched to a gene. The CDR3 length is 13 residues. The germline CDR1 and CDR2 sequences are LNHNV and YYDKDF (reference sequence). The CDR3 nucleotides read TGTGCCACCAGCGGTGGACAGGGACCCCAGCGGTTCTTC. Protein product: CATSGGQGPQRFF.

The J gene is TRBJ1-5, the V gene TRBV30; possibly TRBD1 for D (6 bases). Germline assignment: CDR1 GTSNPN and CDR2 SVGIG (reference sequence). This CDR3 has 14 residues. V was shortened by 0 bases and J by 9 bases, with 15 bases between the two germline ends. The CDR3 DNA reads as TGTGCCTGGAGTGTACGACAGGTCGGTGGGCCCCAGCATTTT. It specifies CAWSVRQVGGPQHF.

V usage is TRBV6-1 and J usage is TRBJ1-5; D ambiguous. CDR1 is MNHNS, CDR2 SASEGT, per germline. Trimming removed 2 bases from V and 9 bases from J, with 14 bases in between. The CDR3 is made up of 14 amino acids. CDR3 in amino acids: CASSEKPGPRPQHF. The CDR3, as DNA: TGTGCCAGCAGTGAAAAGCCAGGCCCAAGGCCCCAGCATTTT.

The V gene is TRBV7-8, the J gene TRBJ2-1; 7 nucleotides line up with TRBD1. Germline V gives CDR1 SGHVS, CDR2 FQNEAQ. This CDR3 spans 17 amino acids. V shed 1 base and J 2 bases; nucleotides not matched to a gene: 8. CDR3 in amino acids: CASSLGPGGRTYNEQFF. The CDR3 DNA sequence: TGTGCCAGCAGCTTAGGACCAGGGGGAAGGACCTACAATGAGCAGTTCTTC.

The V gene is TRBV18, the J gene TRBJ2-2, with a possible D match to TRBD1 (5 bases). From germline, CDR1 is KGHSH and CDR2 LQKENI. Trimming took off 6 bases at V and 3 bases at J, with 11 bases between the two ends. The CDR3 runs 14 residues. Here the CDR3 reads CASSPDIDTGELFF. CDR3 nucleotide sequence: TGTGCCAGCTCGCCGGACATTGACACCGGGGAGCTGTTTTTT.

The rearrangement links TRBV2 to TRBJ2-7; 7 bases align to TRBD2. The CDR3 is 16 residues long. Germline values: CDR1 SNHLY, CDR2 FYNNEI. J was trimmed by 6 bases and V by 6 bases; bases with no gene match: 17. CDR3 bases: TGTGCCAGCAGATCCTCGTTTGCGGGACTATCATCCGAGCAGTACTTC. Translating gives CASRSSFAGLSSEQYF.

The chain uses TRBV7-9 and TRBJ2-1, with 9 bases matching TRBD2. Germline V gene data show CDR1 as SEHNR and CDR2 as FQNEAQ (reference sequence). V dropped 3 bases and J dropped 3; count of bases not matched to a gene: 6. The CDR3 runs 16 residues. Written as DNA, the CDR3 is TGTGCCAGCAGCTTGGCTAGCGGGACCCTCTACAATGAGCAGTTCTTC. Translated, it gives CASSLASGTLYNEQFF.